The 7 T cell receptor beta chains in this list originate from one sample, sequenced in a study of blood T cell repertoires in COVID-19. Clones were sequenced by immunoSEQ multiplex PCR, and TCRdb holds only the in-frame ones, with some missing. The repertoire holds 310,000 or so clones, with around 87% as singletons. The material sequenced was peripheral blood. All receptors derive from a man between 70 and 80 years old with acute or convalescent COVID-19.

CDR3 DNA sequence: TGCAGCGTTGCACAGGGGGCGCAAGTCGGTACGCAGTATTTT. Its protein is CSVAQGAQVGTQYF. This chain uses TRBV29-1 with TRBJ2-3, with TRBD1 identical over 9 bases. The ends lost 4 bases at V and 8 bases at J; junction bases unmatched: 10. Germline CDR1 is SQVTM and CDR2 is ANQGSEA. This CDR3 region has 14 residues.

The chain joins TRBV9 to TRBJ2-7; 12 bases fit TRBD2. CDR3 size: 14 residues. The ends lost 3 bases at V and 6 bases at J; junction bases unmatched: 4. Germline V lookup: CDR1 SGDLS, CDR2 YYNGEE. The CDR3 DNA reads as TGTGCCAGCAGCGCCGGACTAGCGGGATTCGAGCAGTACTTC. Translation: CASSAGLAGFEQYF. Full variable domain (remainder filled in from reference TRBV9 and TRBJ2-7): DSGVTQTPKHLITATGQRVTLRCSPRSGDLSVYWYQQSLDQGLQFLIQYYNGEERAKGNILERFSAQQFPDLHSELNLSSLELGDSALYFCASSAGLAGFEQYFGPGTRLTVT.

Turning to this clone: Other DNA sequences in this sample translate to the same CDR3. The rearrangement uses TRBV28 and TRBJ1-6; TRBD1 matches 7 bases. Germline CDR1 MDHEN, CDR2 SYDVKM. The V and J ends lost 5 bases and 10 bases, in that order; junction bases with no gene match: 5. CDR3 length equals 13 residues. The CDR3 loop reads CASSRQGRSPLHF. Here the CDR3 DNA reads TGTGCCAGCAGTCGACAGGGAAGATCACCCCTCCACTTT. The full variable domain, in which reference TRBV28 and TRBJ1-6 provide the parts outside the CDR3, is DVKVTQSSRYLVKRTGEKVFLECVQDMDHENMFWYRQDPGLGLRLIYFSYDVKMKEKGDIPEGYSVSREKKERFSLILESASTNQTSMYLCASSRQGRSPLHFGNGTRLTVT.

The chain has TRBV2 and TRBJ2-1; D call uncertain. Germline V CDR1 and CDR2: SNHLY, FYNNEI. The CDR3 extends over 15 amino acids. Trimming removed 4 bases at V and 0 bases at J, with 10 bases between. In DNA form, the CDR3 reads TGTGCCAGCAGTGTTGGTCTGAGCTCCTACAATGAGCAGTTCTTC. The encoded protein is CASSVGLSSYNEQFF. Supplemented by reference TRBV2 and TRBJ2-1, the full variable domain reads EPEVTQTPSHQVTQMGQEVILRCVPISNHLYFYWYRQILGQKVEFLVSFYNNEISEKSEIFDDQFSVERPDGSNFTLKIRSTKLEDSAMYFCASSVGLSSYNEQFFGPGTRLTVL.

The chain links TRBV6-2 or TRBV6-3 to TRBJ1-2; the D is unclear. Trimming cost V 6 bases and J 6 bases, with 14 bases left between them. Per the germline V gene, CDR1 is MNHEY and CDR2 is SVGEGT. The CDR3 sequence is 13 residues long. The CDR3 spells CASRPPWEDGYTF. The CDR3 coding sequence is TGTGCCAGCAGGCCTCCCTGGGAGGATGGCTACACCTTC.

V usage is TRBV5-1 and J usage is TRBJ1-3, with unresolved D. V dropped 2 bases and J dropped 2 bases, with 8 bases sitting between them. This CDR3 has 14 amino acids. The V gene's germline CDR1 is SGHRS and CDR2 YFSETQ. CDR3 in amino acids: CASSFGEAGNTIYF. In nucleotides, the CDR3 is TGCGCCAGCAGCTTTGGGGAGGCTGGAAACACCATATATTTT.

The V gene is TRBV29-1, the J gene TRBJ2-3; 11 nucleotides line up with TRBD2. Per germline, CDR1 SQVTM and CDR2 ANQGSEA. The CDR3 is 15 amino acids. V was pared by 6 bases and J by 3 bases, with 8 bases of the junction left unmatched. The CDR3 nucleotides read TGCAGCGTGGGCCCGGCTAGCGGGAGGACAGATACGCAGTATTTT. Translated: CSVGPASGRTDTQYF.